This T cell receptor beta chain comes out of a study of T cell changes during pregnancy in multiple sclerosis. Assay used: immunoSEQ multiplex PCR; TCRdb lists only in-frame clones, some missing. The sample records roughly 88,000 clones, under 95% being singletons. The CDR3 contains 16 residues. Germline V gene sequence: CDR1 SNHLY, CDR2 FYNNEI. After removal of 4 bases from V and 3 bases from J, the junction contained 10 bases not matched to a gene. The chain combines TRBV2 with TRBJ1-2; 8 positions agree with TRBD1. Sequencing used peripheral blood, obtained in the first trimester of pregnancy. This clonotype was obtained from a female donor with multiple sclerosis, enrolled in a pregnancy study. The CDR3: CASSGSGGPGDYGYTF. Here the CDR3 DNA reads TGTGCCAGCAGTGGGTCAGGGGGCCCGGGAGACTATGGCTACACCTTC.